The 17 T cell receptor beta chains given below trace back to one sample, sequenced in a study of CD8 T cells in Susac syndrome. An input of about 0.5 to 1 ug of RNA was subjected to reverse transcription using random hexamers. TCRdb processed the immunoSEQ multiplex PCR reads anew with MiXCR; each CDR3 protein has one entry. Of around 130,000 distinct CDR3 sequences in the sample, over 95% are singletons; the top ten hold about 0.13%. Input material: CD4+ T cells from PBMCs. These receptor sequences come from a human donor with Susac syndrome.

This clonotype was seen a few times. A junction boundary mismatches the germline segment, possibly from a read error. The genes are TRBV5-1 and TRBJ2-7; D unclear. The CDR3 contains 11 residues. In germline, CDR1 is SGHRS, CDR2 YFSETQ. CDR3 DNA sequence: TGTGCCAGCTCAGCCTCCTACGAGCAGTACTTC. The encoded protein is CASSASYEQYF. The full variable domain, with the rest looked up from reference TRBV5-1 and TRBJ2-7, is KAGVTQTPRYLIKTRGQQVTLSCSPISGHRSVSWYQQTPGQGLQFLFEYFSETQRNKGNFPGRFSGRQFSNSRSEMNVSTLELGDSALYLCASSASYEQYFGPGTRLTVT.

This chain links TRBV29-1 with TRBJ2-1, with 9 nucleotides matching TRBD2. This CDR3 region has 17 residues. The germline gives CDR1 SQVTM, CDR2 ANQGSEA. J lost 5 bases, V lost 6 bases, and 17 bases had no gene match. The CDR3 here is CSVPLGGRALPHNEQFF. The CDR3 DNA reads as TGCAGCGTCCCTTTGGGCGGGAGGGCTTTACCTCACAATGAGCAGTTCTTC.

For the CDR3, the DNA is TGCAGTGCACACAACAGGGGTTTCTCCTACGAGCAGTACTTC. Translating gives CSAHNRGFSYEQYF. The chain uses TRBV20-1 and TRBJ2-7, with TRBD1 matching over 7 bases. The J segment lost 0 bases and the V segment lost 6 bases, leaving 8 bases of the junction unmatched. Germline CDR1 DFQATT, CDR2 SNEGSKA (reference sequence). This CDR3 region has 14 residues.

This chain's CDR3 is CSVDLRSYNEQFF. As DNA, the CDR3 is TGCAGCGTTGATTTGCGCTCCTACAATGAGCAGTTCTTC. This chain connects TRBV29-1 to TRBJ2-1; D ambiguous. This CDR3 has 13 residues. The germline gives CDR1 SQVTM, CDR2 ANQGSEA. Between the trimmed V and J ends, which lost 3 bases and 0 bases, there was a span of 6 bases.

The V and J genes are TRBV2 and TRBJ2-2; D uncertain. The CDR3 loop spans 14 amino acids. The germline gives CDR1 SNHLY, CDR2 FYNNEI. V was shortened by 6 bases and J by 4 bases, with 12 bases between the two germline ends. The CDR3 reads CASRGFAGTGELFF. The CDR3 nucleotides are TGTGCCAGCAGGGGATTTGCTGGCACCGGGGAGCTGTTTTTT.

The chain recombines TRBV2 with TRBJ2-1; TRBD2 matches at 12 bases. Germline CDR1 is SNHLY and CDR2 is FYNNEI. Unmatched junction bases numbered 8, after V lost 4 bases and J lost 7 bases. The CDR3 extends over 16 amino acids. CDR3 nucleotides: TGTGCCAGCAGTGGACACCTAGCGGGAGGGCCGAATGAGCAGTTCTTC. Protein sequence: CASSGHLAGGPNEQFF.

V and J are TRBV20-1 and TRBJ2-1, with a weak D call TRBD1 (6 bases). This CDR3 contains 14 residues. CDR1 and CDR2 (germline): DFQATT, SNEGSKA (reference sequence). Between the trimmed V and J ends, which lost 4 bases and 1 base, there was a span of 11 bases. CDR3 in DNA: TGCAGTGCTAAACAGGGCTTTTCCTACAATGAGCAGTTCTTC. It specifies CSAKQGFSYNEQFF.

This chain joins TRBV28 and TRBJ1-5; 8 nucleotides align to TRBD1. This CDR3 is 16 amino acids long. V lost 1 base to trimming and J lost 5 bases; unmatched junction nucleotides: 7. Germline CDR1 MDHEN, CDR2 SYDVKM. CDR3: CASSLFSGQDHQPQHF. The DNA of the CDR3 is TGTGCCAGCAGTTTATTTTCGGGACAGGACCATCAGCCCCAGCATTTT.

This chain connects TRBV29-1 to TRBJ1-1; no clear D gene. In germline, CDR1 is SQVTM, CDR2 ANQGSEA. CDR3 length: 13 residues. Trimming stripped 7 bases from V and 2 bases from J, with 14 bases between. The CDR3 DNA is TGCAGCGCATTCTTGGACGGAAACACTGAAGCTTTCTTT. Protein sequence: CSAFLDGNTEAFF.

This rearrangement joins TRBV24-1 to TRBJ1-2, with D maybe TRBD1 (5 bases). With 4 bases removed from V and 5 bases from J, the gap between germline ends came to 13 bases. The germline V gene encodes CDR1 KGHDR and CDR2 SFDVKD. The CDR3 totals 14 residues. CDR3 nucleotides: TGTGCCACCAGTGACTCGGGACCGAAATATGGCTACACCTTC. It specifies CATSDSGPKYGYTF.

The V call is TRBV11-2, the J call TRBJ2-1; perhaps TRBD2 as D (5 bases). Germline-derived CDR1 and CDR2 are SGHAT and FQNNGV. The CDR3 length is 17 residues. V was trimmed by 4 bases and J by 6 bases, leaving 22 bases between them. CDR3 sequence reads: CASSSTLGLRRGNEQFF. In DNA, the CDR3 is TGTGCCAGCAGCTCTACCCTCGGACTCCGTCGAGGCAATGAGCAGTTCTTC.

V is TRBV12-3 or TRBV12-4 and J is TRBJ1-2; D gene unclear. This CDR3 has 13 residues. Trimming cost V 6 bases and J 5 bases, with 13 bases left between them. CDR3 DNA: TGTGCCAGCAGCTCACCGGGGATTTATGGCTACACCTTC. The encoded protein is CASSSPGIYGYTF.

CDR3 DNA sequence: TGCAGCGTTCTCGAGGCGGGGGATACGCAGTATTTT. Its protein is CSVLEAGDTQYF. The chain carries TRBV29-1 and TRBJ2-3; weak D call: TRBD2 (6 bases). CDR3 length: 12 amino acids. CDR1 is SQVTM, CDR2 ANQGSEA, per germline. V lost 5 bases, J lost 6 bases, and 12 bases lay in between.

This chain joins TRBV20-1 and TRBJ2-7; TRBD1 is a possible D gene (6 bases). V was clipped by 5 bases and J by 0 bases, with 11 bases between them. The CDR3 runs to 13 residues. CDR1 DFQATT and CDR2 SNEGSKA come from the germline V gene (reference sequence). The CDR3 loop reads CSAYQGISYEQYF. DNA for the CDR3: TGCAGTGCTTATCAGGGGATCTCCTACGAGCAGTACTTC.

Points on this clonotype: Mismatch with germline at one junction end may stem from a read error. This chain joins TRBV9 and TRBJ2-1, with TRBD1 matching over 8 bases. The V gene's germline CDR1 is SGDLS and CDR2 YYNGEE. This CDR3 spans 12 amino acids. As DNA, the CDR3 is TGTGCCAGCAGCTTACAGGGGGACCACCTTCTCTTC. It is translated as CASSLQGDHLLF.

The chain employs TRBV28 and TRBJ2-7, with D hard to call. V dropped 6 bases and J dropped 2 bases, with 14 bases sitting between them. The CDR3 is made up of 14 amino acids. Germline V CDR1 and CDR2: MDHEN, SYDVKM. Here the CDR3 reads CASRTLRATYEQYF. DNA for the CDR3: TGTGCCAGCAGGACTTTGCGAGCAACCTACGAGCAGTACTTC.

The V and J genes are TRBV7-6 and TRBJ2-2, with a possible D match to TRBD2 (5 bases). CDR3 length: 14 amino acids. V gave up 3 bases and J gave up 2 bases, with 7 bases separating them. CDR1 is SGHVS, CDR2 FNYEAQ, per germline. The CDR3 sequence is CASSFRLNTGELFF. The DNA for the CDR3 is TGTGCCAGCAGCTTTAGACTAAACACCGGGGAGCTGTTTTTT.